The 12 T cell receptor beta chains below come from one sample, sequenced in a study of T cell responses to AZD1222 COVID-19 vaccine. The protocol was immunoSEQ multiplex PCR, while the TCRdb copy is restricted to in-frame clones and leaves out a portion. The table shows 150,000 to 200,000 clones, with about 90% occurring only once. Here the sequenced sample was peripheral blood, taken 28 days after the second AZD1222 dose. These TCRs come from an adult who received the AZD1222 COVID-19 vaccine.

The rearrangement links TRBV18 to TRBJ2-5; 12 bases agree with TRBD2. The trim removed 3 bases at V and 2 bases at J, leaving 1 base unmatched. Germline V gene sequence: CDR1 KGHSH, CDR2 LQKENI. The CDR3 runs 15 residues. As DNA, the CDR3 is TGTGCCAGCTCACCGACTAGCGGGGGTCAAGAGACCCAGTACTTC. The encoded protein is CASSPTSGGQETQYF.

The chain is built from TRBV10-3 and TRBJ2-1, with D possibly matching TRBD1 (6 bases). The V end was cut by 4 bases, the J end by 4 bases, with 11 bases between. CDR1 and CDR2 (germline): ENHRY, SYGVKD. This CDR3 has 14 amino acids. The DNA for the CDR3 is TGTGCCATCAGTGGCGGACAGAATTACAATGAGCAGTTCTTC. Amino acid sequence: CAISGGQNYNEQFF.

V usage is TRBV18 and J usage is TRBJ2-2; D might be TRBD1 (6 bases). The CDR3 has 15 amino acids. Germline CDR1 KGHSH, CDR2 LQKENI. Trimming left V 3 bases short and J 5 bases short, with 13 bases between. The DNA of the CDR3 is TGTGCCAGCTCACCCAGCCAACAGGGAACCGGGGAGCTGTTTTTT. Its protein product is CASSPSQQGTGELFF.

This clone was seen only a few times. The rearrangement uses TRBV27 and TRBJ1-1; D not resolved. Germline V gene lookup returns CDR1 MNHEY and CDR2 SMNVEV (reference sequence). This CDR3 is built from 16 residues. Trimming took off 7 bases at V and 2 bases at J, with 20 bases between the two ends. DNA of the CDR3: TGTGCCAGCATCCGGGGAGTGCCTTCTATCAACACTGAAGCTTTCTTT. This codes for CASIRGVPSINTEAFF.

This CDR3 reads CSVERGQGSHYGYTF. The CDR3 region has the DNA TGCAGCGTTGAAAGGGGACAGGGGTCACACTATGGCTACACCTTC. V gene TRBV29-1 combines with J gene TRBJ1-2; 10 nucleotides match TRBD1. Germline V gene lookup returns CDR1 SQVTM and CDR2 ANQGSEA. The ends lost 2 bases at V and 3 bases at J; junction bases unmatched: 6. The CDR3 is 15 amino acids.

The V gene is TRBV10-3, the J gene TRBJ2-1, with a tentative D call TRBD1 (6 bases). CDR3 length: 14 residues. Germline-derived CDR1 and CDR2 are ENHRY and SYGVKD. Trimming cost V 7 bases and J 0 bases, with 10 bases left between them. CDR3 nucleotides: TGTGCCATCATGGGGGCCAGCTCCTACAATGAGCAGTTCTTC. Translating it yields CAIMGASSYNEQFF.

V is TRBV20-1 and J is TRBJ1-4; possibly TRBD1 for D (5 bases). The V end lost 3 bases, the J end lost 6 bases, and 14 bases lay between the germline ends. Per the germline V gene, CDR1 is DFQATT and CDR2 is SNEGSKA (reference sequence). This CDR3 has 14 amino acids. The DNA of the CDR3 is TGCAGTGCTAGTAGACAGTTGTCCCATGAAAAACTGTTTTTT. Translated: CSASRQLSHEKLFF.

The chain carries TRBV7-9 and TRBJ2-1; tentatively, D is TRBD1 (6 bases). In germline, CDR1 is SEHNR, CDR2 FQNEAQ (reference sequence). V was shortened by 2 bases and J by 12 bases, with 11 bases between the two germline ends. The CDR3 spans 12 residues. In DNA, the CDR3 is TGTGCCAGCAGCTTATCCGGACAGCGGCAGTTCTTC. This gives the protein CASSLSGQRQFF.

The chain is built from TRBV11-2 and TRBJ2-7, with D perhaps being TRBD1 or TRBD2 (6 bases each). Per germline, CDR1 SGHAT and CDR2 FQNNGV. The CDR3 length is 14 residues. Trimming shortened V by 0 bases and J by 5 bases, and 11 bases separated the two germline ends. The CDR3 spells CASSLDSGADEQYF. In DNA, the CDR3 is TGTGCCAGCAGCTTAGACTCGGGGGCCGACGAGCAGTACTTC.

The CDR3: CASSERQSADNEQFF. As DNA, the CDR3 is TGTGCCAGCAGTGAAAGGCAGAGCGCCGACAATGAGCAGTTCTTC. This rearrangement joins TRBV2 to TRBJ2-1; D unresolved. The CDR3 is 15 residues long. V lost 2 bases, J lost 5 bases, and 13 bases lay in between. Germline V gene data show CDR1 as SNHLY and CDR2 as FYNNEI.

The V and J genes are TRBV27 and TRBJ2-7; unclear D gene. CDR1 and CDR2 from the germline V gene are MNHEY and SMNVEV (reference sequence). Trimming removed 0 bases at V and 3 bases at J, with 9 bases between. The CDR3 is 14 amino acids. The CDR3, as DNA: TGTGCCAGCAGTTTATCCACAGTGGACTACGAGCAGTACTTC. Protein: CASSLSTVDYEQYF.

The V and J genes are TRBV11-2 and TRBJ2-1; 10 bases line up with TRBD1. V lost 4 bases, J lost 3 bases, and 3 bases stayed unmatched. Germline CDR1 SGHAT, CDR2 FQNNGV. The CDR3 consists of 15 residues. CDR3 bases: TGTGCCAGCAGCTATGGGACAGGGGTCTACAATGAGCAGTTCTTC. This translates into CASSYGTGVYNEQFF.